The 22 T cell receptor beta chains below all came from one sample that was sequenced in a study of T-cell reconstitution after alpha-beta-depleted transplantation in children (dated by TCRdb to the mid-2010s). The library came from PCR. The sample was run on an Illumina HiSeq 2500. To normalize quantification of the TCRbeta repertoire, the TCR libraries were built with molecular barcoding that relied on unique molecular identifiers. TCRdb cleaned the public reads at Q25 with fastp, built clones with MiXCR and kept in-frame beta chains. Every CDR3 protein is listed once, alongside the most common genes and DNA of its rows. The sample has almost 500,000 distinct CDR3 sequences on record, under 12% of them singletons. The ten largest clones take up around 2% of the sample. The treatment or condition label for this specimen denotes: allogeneic hematopoietic cell transplantation with graft depleted of TCRalphabeta T cells and CD19 B cells.

This specimen was PBMCs, taken before TCRalphabeta/CD19-depleted stem cell transplant. All receptors come from a child younger than 10 with inherited bone marrow failure, due to receive a stem cell transplant.

There are a few counts of this clonotype. J is TRBJ2-7 and V is TRBV7-9; 7 nucleotides agree with TRBD2. Per the germline V gene, CDR1 is SEHNR and CDR2 is FQNEAQ (reference sequence). Losses at the gene ends were 8 bases for V and 0 bases for J; bases not matched to a gene: 13. There are 16 residues in the CDR3. DNA for the CDR3: TGTGCCAGCGAATGGGCCTGGAGCGGGGTCTCCTACGAGCAGTACTTC. Translated: CASEWAWSGVSYEQYF. Drawing the rest from reference TRBV7-9 and TRBJ2-7, the complete variable domain is DTGVSQNPRHKITKRGQNVTFRCDPISEHNRLYWYRQTLGQGPEFLTYFQNEAQLEKSRLLSDRFSAERPKGSFSTLEIQRTEQGDSAMYLCASEWAWSGVSYEQYFGPGTRLTVT.

The chain employs TRBV7-2 and TRBJ2-1; 9 bases align to TRBD2. Germline V lookup: CDR1 SGHTA, CDR2 FQGNSA. The V segment lost 1 base and the J segment 9 bases; nucleotides outside the gene matches: 7. CDR3 length: 15 residues. CDR3 DNA sequence: TGTGCCAGCAGCTTAGTAGGCGGGAGGGTAGGTGAGCAGTTCTTC. It is translated as CASSLVGGRVGEQFF.

The chain joins TRBV5-6 to TRBJ2-5; no firm D call. The CDR3 spans 16 residues. Germline loops: CDR1 SGHDT, CDR2 YYEEEE. The V gene lost 0 bases and the J gene lost 5 bases, with 17 bases spanning the gap. The CDR3 here is CASSLAFQTSRETQYF. CDR3 coding DNA: TGTGCCAGCAGCTTGGCCTTTCAGACGTCGAGGGAGACCCAGTACTTC.

This clonotype was counted ten times or more. The chain has TRBV20-1 and TRBJ2-5; TRBD2 matches 9 bases. The CDR3 is 15 amino acids. CDR1 and CDR2 (germline): DFQATT, SNEGSKA (reference sequence). V gave up 6 bases and J gave up 3 bases; unmatched junction bases: 11. This chain's CDR3 is CSAHLTSGSKETQYF. The CDR3, as DNA: TGCAGTGCCCACCTGACTAGCGGAAGTAAAGAGACCCAGTACTTC.

This clonotype was detected ten times or more. J is TRBJ2-3 and V is TRBV20-1; D is ambiguous. In germline, CDR1 is DFQATT, CDR2 SNEGSKA (reference sequence). V gave up 2 bases and J gave up 2 bases, with 14 bases separating them. The CDR3 contains 15 residues. The CDR3 loop is CSARNLGLSTDTQYF. CDR3 DNA sequence: TGCAGTGCTAGAAATTTAGGGCTCTCCACAGATACGCAGTATTTT.

This clonotype was observed many times. The chain uses TRBV5-6 and TRBJ2-3, with 8 bases lining up with TRBD1. The CDR3 has 14 residues. Germline loops: CDR1 SGHDT, CDR2 YYEEEE. J was trimmed by 6 bases and V by 1 base; bases with no gene match: 4. CDR3 DNA sequence: TGTGCCAGCAGCTTGTACAGGGGGAAGGATACGCAGTATTTT. The encoded protein is CASSLYRGKDTQYF.

This clonotype occurred many times. The gene calls are TRBV5-1 and TRBJ1-1; 7 bases match TRBD1. The CDR3 contains 14 residues. The V gene's germline CDR1 is SGHRS and CDR2 YFSETQ. The V gene end was trimmed by 4 bases and the J gene end by 0 bases; junction bases not matched to a gene: 3. The CDR3 DNA follows: TGCGCCAGCAGCGTGACAGGGATGAACACTGAAGCTTTCTTT. The encoded protein is CASSVTGMNTEAFF. Full variable domain (missing parts from reference TRBV5-1 and TRBJ1-1): KAGVTQTPRYLIKTRGQQVTLSCSPISGHRSVSWYQQTPGQGLQFLFEYFSETQRNKGNFPGRFSGRQFSNSRSEMNVSTLELGDSALYLCASSVTGMNTEAFFGQGTRLTVV.

This clonotype came up many times. The DNA for the CDR3 is TGTGCCAGCTCCCCAATCGACAGGGTGACGGCCTACGAGCAGTACTTC. Protein product: CASSPIDRVTAYEQYF. The chain uses TRBV18 and TRBJ2-7, with 7 bases aligning to TRBD1. V was pared by 6 bases and J by 2 bases, with 13 bases of the junction left unmatched. CDR1 and CDR2 from the germline V gene are KGHSH and LQKENI. The CDR3 extends over 16 amino acids.

This chain joins TRBV20-1 and TRBJ2-2; 10 bases map to TRBD2. After removal of 5 bases from V and 1 base from J, the junction contained 10 bases not matched to a gene. The CDR3 totals 17 residues. Germline V gene lookup returns CDR1 DFQATT and CDR2 SNEGSKA (reference sequence). The CDR3 reads CSAGGAGGPGNTGELFF. The CDR3 DNA sequence: TGCAGTGCTGGGGGAGCGGGAGGGCCCGGGAACACCGGGGAGCTGTTTTTT.

Only a few counts were recorded for this clonotype. The genes are TRBV4-2 and TRBJ2-5, with a tentative D call TRBD1 (6 bases). Looked up from germline, CDR1 is LGHNA and CDR2 is YNFKEQ. The CDR3 has 15 amino acids. Between the trimmed V and J ends, which lost 4 bases and 5 bases, there was a span of 17 bases. The CDR3 DNA reads as TGTGCCAGCAGCCCTAGGGGGTATAGAGGGGAGACCCAGTACTTC. Translating it yields CASSPRGYRGETQYF.

This clonotype was seen ten or more times. The chain joins TRBV7-2 to TRBJ2-1; D gene unclear. V was shortened by 1 base and J by 0 bases, with 7 bases between the two germline ends. This CDR3 is 15 amino acids long. CDR1 SGHTA and CDR2 FQGNSA come from the germline V gene. DNA of the CDR3: TGTGCCAGCAGCTTAGTCCGGAGCTCCTACAATGAGCAGTTCTTC. This codes for CASSLVRSSYNEQFF. Together with reference TRBV7-2 and TRBJ2-1, the CDR3 gives the full variable domain: GAGVSQSPSNKVTEKGKDVELRCDPISGHTALYWYRQSLGQGLEFLIYFQGNSAPDKSGLPSDRFSAERTGGSVSTLTIQRTQQEDSAVYLCASSLVRSSYNEQFFGPGTRLTVL.

This clonotype was found a few times. V is TRBV20-1 and J is TRBJ2-3; 8 nucleotides align to TRBD2. This CDR3 spans 14 amino acids. Germline V CDR1 and CDR2: DFQATT, SNEGSKA (reference sequence). This CDR3 reads CSQSLAGYTDTQYF. The CDR3 nucleotides read TGCAGCCAGTCCTTAGCGGGGTACACAGATACGCAGTATTTT.

This clonotype came up many times. The genes are TRBV5-1 and TRBJ2-3; unclear D gene. Germline CDR1 and CDR2: SGHRS and YFSETQ. Trimming took off 4 bases at V and 2 bases at J, with 11 bases between the two ends. This CDR3 is built from 14 residues. CDR3 bases: TGCGCCAGCAGCGTACGAGGCAACACAGATACGCAGTATTTT. Amino acid sequence: CASSVRGNTDTQYF.

In this sample, this clonotype turned up many times. V gene TRBV29-1 combines with J gene TRBJ1-4; no definite D call. The CDR3 runs 13 residues. Looked up from germline, CDR1 is SQVTM and CDR2 is ANQGSEA. V lost 7 bases to trimming and J lost 5 bases, with 14 bases between them. CDR3 coding DNA: TGCAGCGCCCTGGAGGGTTCGAATGAAAAACTGTTTTTT. It translates to CSALEGSNEKLFF.

This clonotype was seen many times. This sequence joins TRBV12-3 or TRBV12-4 and TRBJ2-3; 13 bases fit TRBD2. V gave up 6 bases and J gave up 5 bases; unmatched junction bases: 14. This CDR3 spans 18 amino acids. CDR3: CASRTGLAGALGKDTQYF. CDR3 DNA sequence: TGTGCCAGCAGAACCGGACTAGCGGGAGCCCTCGGGAAAGATACGCAGTATTTT.

The table lists this clonotype with many counts. The CDR3 region has the DNA TGCGCCAGCAGCCAAGGCCCCAGACAGATCTTACCCTACAATGAGCAGTTCTTC. Encoded protein: CASSQGPRQILPYNEQFF. The V gene is TRBV4-3, the J gene TRBJ2-1; D is possibly TRBD1 (5 bases). Trimming stripped 1 base from V and 2 bases from J, with 18 bases between. This CDR3 contains 18 residues. CDR1 and CDR2 from the germline V gene are LGHNA and YSLEER.

The table lists this clonotype with many counts. The genes are TRBV28 and TRBJ2-5; 10 bases match TRBD2. CDR1 is MDHEN, CDR2 SYDVKM, per germline. CDR3 length equals 18 residues. J gave up 4 bases and V 5 bases, and 16 bases lay outside the gene matches. CDR3 region: CASSAAGRVAGGGETQYF. CDR3 nucleotides: TGTGCCAGCAGTGCCGCGGGGAGGGTAGCGGGAGGAGGAGAGACCCAGTACTTC.

This clonotype was counted ten times or more. V is TRBV7-2 and J is TRBJ2-3; D remains unclear. Trimming took off 7 bases at V and 2 bases at J, with 10 bases between the two ends. This CDR3 comprises 13 residues. The V gene's germline CDR1 is SGHTA and CDR2 FQGNSA. The CDR3 DNA sequence: TGTGCCAGCATCGGCCAGAACACAGATACGCAGTATTTT. It is translated as CASIGQNTDTQYF.

This clonotype was counted a few times. The rearrangement links TRBV6-1 to TRBJ2-1; 8 bases line up with TRBD1. There are 15 residues in the CDR3. Germline lookup yields CDR1 MNHNS and CDR2 SASEGT. The junction had 12 bases not matched to a gene; V was cut back by 6 bases and J by 8 bases. The CDR3 coding sequence is TGTGCCAGCAGCACCGGACAGGGCCAGGGGGATGAGCAGTTCTTC. Protein product: CASSTGQGQGDEQFF.

This clonotype was seen a few times. V and J are TRBV7-2 and TRBJ2-5, with no clear D. Germline V gene lookup returns CDR1 SGHTA and CDR2 FQGNSA. Trimming stripped 7 bases from V and 4 bases from J, with 16 bases between. CDR3 length equals 14 residues. The CDR3 nucleotides are TGTGCCAGCAAAGAAGTTGGGCTGGGAGAGACCCAGTACTTC. Translating gives CASKEVGLGETQYF.

The table lists this clonotype with many counts. This chain uses TRBV28 with TRBJ2-1, with no clear D. The germline V and J ends were trimmed by 6 bases and 0 bases, with 12 bases remaining between them. The germline gives CDR1 MDHEN, CDR2 SYDVKM. There are 15 residues in the CDR3. The CDR3 bases are TGTGCCAGCAGACCGATGGTAAGCTCCTACAATGAGCAGTTCTTC. It specifies CASRPMVSSYNEQFF.

This clonotype occurred a few times. The V and J genes are TRBV12-3 or TRBV12-4 and TRBJ1-4; D is unclear. CDR3 length equals 15 residues. V was clipped by 8 bases and J by 0 bases, with 13 bases between them. CDR3 sequence (DNA): TGTGCCAGCGCCCCCGGGGATTCAACTAATGAAAAACTGTTTTTT. It codes for CASAPGDSTNEKLFF.